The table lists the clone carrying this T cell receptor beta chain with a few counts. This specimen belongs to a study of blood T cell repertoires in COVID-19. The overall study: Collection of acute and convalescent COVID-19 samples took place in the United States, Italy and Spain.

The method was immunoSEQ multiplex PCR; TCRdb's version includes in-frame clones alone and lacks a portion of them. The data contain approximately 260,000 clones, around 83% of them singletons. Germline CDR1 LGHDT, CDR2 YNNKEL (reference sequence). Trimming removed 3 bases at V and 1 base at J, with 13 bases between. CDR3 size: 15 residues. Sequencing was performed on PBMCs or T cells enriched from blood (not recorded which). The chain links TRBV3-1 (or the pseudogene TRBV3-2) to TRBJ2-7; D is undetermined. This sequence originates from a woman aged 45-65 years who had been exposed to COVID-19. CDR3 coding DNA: TGTGCCAGCAGCCACAGCGTGGCGCCTTCCTACGAGCAGTACTTC. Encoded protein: CASSHSVAPSYEQYF.